Listed here is a single TCR beta chain. The J segment lost 9 bases and the V segment lost 1 base, leaving 5 bases of the junction unmatched. The germline V gene encodes CDR1 LGHNA and CDR2 YNFKEQ. The CDR3 is made up of 15 amino acids. Clones were sequenced by immunoSEQ multiplex PCR, and TCRdb holds only the in-frame ones, with some missing. The repertoire holds fewer than 85,000 clones, 92% seen once, with 5.5% to 6.5% in the top ten. The sample is drawn from a study of control samples from healthy donors and cancer patients. The receptor was derived from an older woman in good health. The chain joins TRBV4-2 to TRBJ1-6; 8 nucleotides agree with TRBD1. Sequencing was performed on blood. CDR3 DNA sequence: TGTGCCAGCAGCCAAGTAGGACAGGGTGTTTCACCCCTCCACTTT. It encodes CASSQVGQGVSPLHF.